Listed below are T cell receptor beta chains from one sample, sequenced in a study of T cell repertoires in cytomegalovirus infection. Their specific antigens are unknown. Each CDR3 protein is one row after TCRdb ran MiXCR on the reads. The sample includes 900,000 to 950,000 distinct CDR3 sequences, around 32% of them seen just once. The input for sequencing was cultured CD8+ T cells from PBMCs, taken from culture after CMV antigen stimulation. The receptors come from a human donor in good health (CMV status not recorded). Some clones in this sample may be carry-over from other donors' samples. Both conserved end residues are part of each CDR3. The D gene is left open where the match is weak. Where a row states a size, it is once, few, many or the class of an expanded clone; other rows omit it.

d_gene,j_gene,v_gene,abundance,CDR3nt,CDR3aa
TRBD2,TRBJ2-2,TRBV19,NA,TGTGCCACCTTAGCGGGGGAGGGGACCGGGGAGCTGTTTTTT,CATLAGEGTGELFF
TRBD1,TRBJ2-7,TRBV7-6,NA,TGTGCCAGCAGCTTAAGTCAGGGGGTGAGAGAGCAGTACTTC,CASSLSQGVREQYF
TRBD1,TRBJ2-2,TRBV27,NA,TGTGCCAGCAGTTTTCAGGACAGGGGCACCGGGGAGCTGTTTTTT,CASSFQDRGTGELFF
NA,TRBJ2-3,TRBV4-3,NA,TGCGCCAGCAGCCCGAACCAATTAACAGATACGCAGTATTTT,CASSPNQLTDTQYF
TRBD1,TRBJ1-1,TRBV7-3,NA,TGTGCCAGCAGCATGACAGGGGGCGTAGGGAACACTGAAGCTTTCTTT,CASSMTGGVGNTEAFF
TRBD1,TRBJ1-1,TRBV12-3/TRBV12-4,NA,TGTGCCAGCAGGCCTGACAGGGGGCGCGGGGCGATCACTGAAGCTTTCTTT,CASRPDRGRGAITEAFF
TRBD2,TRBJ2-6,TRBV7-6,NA,TGTGCCAGCAGTTTCAGGACGGGGGGAATCTCTGGGGCCAACGTCCTGACTTTC,CASSFRTGGISGANVLTF
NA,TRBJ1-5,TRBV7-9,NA,TGTGCCAGCGGGGGGGTGAGCAATCAGCCCCAGCATTTT,CASGGVSNQPQHF
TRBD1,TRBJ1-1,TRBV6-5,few,TGTGCCAGCAGAAGACAGGGGAGCACTGAAGCTTTCTTT,CASRRQGSTEAFF
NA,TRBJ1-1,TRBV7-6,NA,TGTGCCAGCAGCTTAGATCCGGGGATCGCTGAAGCTTTCTTT,CASSLDPGIAEAFF
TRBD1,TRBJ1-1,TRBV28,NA,TGTGCCAGCAGTATTCGAGCCTTTCAGGGGGACACTGAAGCTTTCTTT,CASSIRAFQGDTEAFF
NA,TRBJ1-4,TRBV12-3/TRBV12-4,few,TGTGCCAGCAGTTTTGTGGTGGTGGGCCTAGGGATGGAAAAACTGTTTTTT,CASSFVVVGLGMEKLFF
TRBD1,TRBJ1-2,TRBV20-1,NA,TGCAGTGCTAGAGAGACAGGGAGTTTTACTAACTATGGCTACACCTTC,CSARETGSFTNYGYTF
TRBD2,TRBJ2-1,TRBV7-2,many,TGTGCCAGCAGCTTAGCTAGCGGGGTTTACAATGAGCAGTTCTTC,CASSLASGVYNEQFF
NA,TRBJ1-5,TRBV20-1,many,TGCAGTGCTAGAGGGGGGGAACGCAATCAGCCCCAGCATTTT,CSARGGERNQPQHF
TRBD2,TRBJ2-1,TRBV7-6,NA,TGTGCCAGCAGCTTCTTGCGGGGGGGATCCTACAATGAGCAGTTCTTC,CASSFLRGGSYNEQFF
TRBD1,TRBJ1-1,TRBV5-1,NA,TGCGCCAGCAGCTTTTTAGTTCAGGGGGTCGACACTGAAGCTTTCTTT,CASSFLVQGVDTEAFF
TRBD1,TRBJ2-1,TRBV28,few,TGTGCCAGCAGTTCACAGGGGGCAAATGAGCAGTTCTTC,CASSSQGANEQFF
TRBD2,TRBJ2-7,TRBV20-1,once,TGCAGTGCTAGAGGGACTAGCGGGGGGACGAAGGAGCAGTACTTC,CSARGTSGGTKEQYF
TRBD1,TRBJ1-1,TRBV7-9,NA,TGTGTCAGCAGCGTTGGCAGGGGGCCGATTGGCACTGAAGCTTTCTTT,CVSSVGRGPIGTEAFF
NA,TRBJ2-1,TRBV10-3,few,TGTGCCACGATGCTACGCAGCGATTACAATGAGCAGTTCTTC,CATMLRSDYNEQFF
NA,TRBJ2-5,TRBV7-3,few,TGTGCCAGCAGCCCCTCCCCCACTCTCAATGGGGAGACCCAGTACTTC,CASSPSPTLNGETQYF
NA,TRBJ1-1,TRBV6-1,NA,TGTGCCAGCAGTGTCATGGGGGGGCATAGCACTGAAGCTTTCTTT,CASSVMGGHSTEAFF
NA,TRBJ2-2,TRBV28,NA,TGTGCCAGCACGTCCTCGGAGGGCCGCCTCGGGGAGCTGTTTTTT,CASTSSEGRLGELFF
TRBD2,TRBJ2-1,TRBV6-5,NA,TGTGCCAGCAGTTACCCCACTCCTAGACTAGCGGGGGCCCCGAGCTCCTACAATGAGCAGTTCTTC,CASSYPTPRLAGAPSSYNEQFF
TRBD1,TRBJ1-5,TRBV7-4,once,TGTGCCAGCAGCGCACCGGGACAGATAAATCAGCCCCAGCATTTT,CASSAPGQINQPQHF
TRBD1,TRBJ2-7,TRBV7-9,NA,TGTGCCAGCAGTTCGGACAGGGGGACCTACGAGCAGTACTTC,CASSSDRGTYEQYF
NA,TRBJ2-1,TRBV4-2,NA,TGTGCCAGCAGCCAAGATGAGGGATCCCCTTATCAGTTCTTC,CASSQDEGSPYQFF
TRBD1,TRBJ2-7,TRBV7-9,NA,TGTGTCAGCAGCTCTAGACAGGGCTTTCTCTACGAGCAGTACTTC,CVSSSRQGFLYEQYF
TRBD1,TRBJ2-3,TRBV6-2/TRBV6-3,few,TGTGCCAGCAGTTACTCAGGGGGCCCACAAGATACGCAGTATTTT,CASSYSGGPQDTQYF
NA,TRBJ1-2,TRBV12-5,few,TGTGCTAGTGGTTCGCGGCCCTATGGCTACACCTTC,CASGSRPYGYTF
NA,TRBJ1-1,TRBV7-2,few,TGTGCCAGCAGCTCCCTGTTTATTAGTCAGAACACTGAAGCTTTCTTT,CASSSLFISQNTEAFF
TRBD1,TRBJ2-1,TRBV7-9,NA,TGTGCCAGCAACCCCCCCGGGACAGATTTTGGTGAGCAGTTCTTC,CASNPPGTDFGEQFF
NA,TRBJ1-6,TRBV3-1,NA,TGTGCCAGCAGCCAAGATCAAAGAGACAGGCGTAATTCACCCCTCCACTTT,CASSQDQRDRRNSPLHF
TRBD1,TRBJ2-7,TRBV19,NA,TGTGCCAGTAGTTGGACAGGGGACGAGCAGTACTTC,CASSWTGDEQYF
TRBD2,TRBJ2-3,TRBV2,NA,TGTGCCAGCCCTCTAGCGGGGACTCCCCATTTCACAGATACGCAGTATTTT,CASPLAGTPHFTDTQYF
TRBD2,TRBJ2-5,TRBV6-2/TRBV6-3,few,TGTGCCAGCTCCCTCTTACTGGGAGGGGAAGAGACCCAGTACTTC,CASSLLLGGEETQYF
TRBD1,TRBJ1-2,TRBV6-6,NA,TGTGCCACCACAGGGGGAAGGATCTATGGCTACACCTTC,CATTGGRIYGYTF
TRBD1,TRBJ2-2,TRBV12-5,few,TGTGCTAGTGGTTTGTTTGGACAGGGGAACACCGGGGAGCTGTTTTTT,CASGLFGQGNTGELFF
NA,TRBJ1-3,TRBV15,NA,TGTGCCACCAGCAGAGATGTTCCCCCCGGCTCTGGAAACACCATATATTTT,CATSRDVPPGSGNTIYF
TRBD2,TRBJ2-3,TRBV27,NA,TGTGCCAGCAGGGACCTTAGCGGGTTTCGCACAGATACGCAGTATTTT,CASRDLSGFRTDTQYF
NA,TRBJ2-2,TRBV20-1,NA,TGCAGTGCTAGAGATGGGGAGGGGGGGCCGATCGGGGAACTGTTTTTT,CSARDGEGGPIGELFF
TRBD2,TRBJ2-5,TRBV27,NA,TGTGCCAGCAGTTTATCGACTAGCGGGGGGGGCCAGACCCAGTACTTC,CASSLSTSGGGQTQYF
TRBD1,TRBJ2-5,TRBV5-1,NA,TGCGCCAGCAGCTTGGAGGGGGCCCGCCAAGAGACCCAGTACTTC,CASSLEGARQETQYF
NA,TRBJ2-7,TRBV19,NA,TGTGCCAGTAGTATTGGAAAGGGCGAGCAGTACTTC,CASSIGKGEQYF
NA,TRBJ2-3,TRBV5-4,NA,TGTGCCAGCAGCTTTGGCAGGACGACTAGCACAGATACGCAGTATTTT,CASSFGRTTSTDTQYF
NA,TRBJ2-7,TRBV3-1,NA,TGTGCCAGCAGCCAAGATATGACAACCTACGAGCAGTACTTC,CASSQDMTTYEQYF
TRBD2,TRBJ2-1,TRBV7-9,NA,TGTGCCAGCAGCTTTCTCACTAGCGGGGTTAACAATGAGCAGTTCTTC,CASSFLTSGVNNEQFF
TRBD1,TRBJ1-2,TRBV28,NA,TGTGCCAGCAGTTTCCTCACGACAGGGGCTAACTATGGCTACACCTTC,CASSFLTTGANYGYTF
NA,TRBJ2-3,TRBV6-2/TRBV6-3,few,TGTGCCAGCAGTTACGAAGCCTCACCCACAGATACGCAGTATTTT,CASSYEASPTDTQYF
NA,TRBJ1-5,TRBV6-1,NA,TGTGCCAGCAGTGAAGTCCCCTATGAGCCCCAGCATTTT,CASSEVPYEPQHF
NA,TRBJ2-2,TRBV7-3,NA,TGTGCCAGCAGCTTAGTGGTGGTGATAGGGGAGGCCACCGGGGAGCTGTTTTTT,CASSLVVVIGEATGELFF